This T cell receptor (beta chain) was observed in a study of shared clonotypes between healthy human individuals. Broader study findings: Generation probability values for non-shared clonotypes were lower than those for clonotypes shared by all four donors. What limited the represented genetic and exposure-history diversity was the small number of donors. What naive subsets generally showed was a larger estimated richness than memory subsets showed.

The CDR3 sequence is 18 residues long. V lost 5 bases and J 4 bases, leaving 24 bases between the germline ends. The germline CDR1 and CDR2 sequences are MDHEN and SYDVKM. Produced via immunoSEQ multiplex PCR; TCRdb's table is partial and in-frame only. The sample contains 110,000 or so clones, roughly two thirds of which appear only once. Notes on this clone: As yet, its antigen is unknown.

This TCR derives from a woman aged 25 to 39 in good health. This chain connects TRBV28 to TRBJ1-5, with D possibly TRBD1 on 6 matching bases. Sequencing used memory CD8+ T cells sorted from blood. Subset given: CD45RO+ cells pooled with CCR7-negative TemRA cells. The CDR3 reads CASSPYSDSRGRNQPQHF. In nucleotides, the CDR3 is TGTGCCAGCAGTCCGTACTCGGACAGTCGGGGTAGAAATCAGCCCCAGCATTTT.